This T cell receptor (beta chain) was retrieved from a study of beta chain features in type 1 diabetes. The sequenced template was cDNA made from the entire isolated RNA. The table came from immunoSEQ multiplex PCR; TCRdb's copy has only in-frame clones and leaves some out. The sample has approximately 250,000 clones; over 7.5% are singletons. This clone showed up just once. This CDR3 comprises 15 residues. The germline gives CDR1 SGHTA, CDR2 FQGNSA. V dropped 2 bases and J dropped 1 base, with 11 bases sitting between them. V and J are TRBV7-2 and TRBJ1-1, with a possible D match to TRBD1 (5 bases). The sequenced sample was naive CD4+ T cells from blood. The receptor's source is a woman between 18 and 30 years old in good health. Written as DNA, the CDR3 is TGTGCCAGCAGCTTACGTACAGGCGGGAACACTGAAGCTTTCTTT. It is translated as CASSLRTGGNTEAFF. Filled out from reference TRBV7-2 and TRBJ1-1, the complete variable domain reads GAGVSQSPSNKVTEKGKDVELRCDPISGHTALYWYRQSLGQGLEFLIYFQGNSAPDKSGLPSDRFSAERTGGSVSTLTIQRTQQEDSAVYLCASSLRTGGNTEAFFGQGTRLTVV.